This T cell receptor (beta chain) stems from a study of T cells after yellow fever vaccination. In the study overall: Fractions with few cells were prepared using SMART-Seq v4 Ultra Low Input.

MiXCR, applied by TCRdb to the 5' RACE reads, yields one record per CDR3 protein. The sample records some 600,000 distinct CDR3 sequences, 17% being singletons. The sample holds many counts of this clonotype. CDR1 and CDR2 from the germline V gene are SGHTA and FQGNSA. This CDR3 spans 13 amino acids. Trimming pared 6 bases from V and 4 bases from J, leaving 12 bases between. This chain joins TRBV7-2 and TRBJ1-1; possibly TRBD1 for D (6 bases). The sequencing here drew on PBMCs, taken roughly 5 days after the first yellow fever vaccination. This TCR was recovered from a man younger than 30 who received the YFV17D yellow fever vaccine. The DNA of the CDR3 is TGTGCCAGCAGTTCACAGGGTATCACTGAAGCTTTCTTT. As protein: CASSSQGITEAFF.